The source of this TCR beta chain is a study of blood T cells in healthy people across ages. Findings and caveats of the study: Lack of knowledge of donor CMV status possibly confounded expanded clonotype changes.

A note on this clonotype: Antigen specificity is unknown.

It was with a sample-barcoded 5' primer and a J-beta primer mix that a second PCR of roughly 7 to 12 cycles was run. MiXCR, run by TCRdb on the 5' RACE reads, gives a single entry per CDR3 protein. There are about 1,500,000 distinct CDR3 sequences in the sample; 42% occur only once, and 7.9% lies in the top ten. The CDR3 has 16 residues. Trimming pared 4 bases from V and 2 bases from J, leaving 18 bases between. Germline V lookup: CDR1 MNHGY, CDR2 SVAAGI. This sequence was found in a woman between 18 and 29 years old in good health. The rearrangement uses TRBV6-9 and TRBJ2-7; a possible D gene is TRBD1 (6 bases). Sequences were obtained from blood. CDR3 bases: TGTGCCAGCAGTTCCCCCTTAGGGGGTTCCACCTACGAGCAGTACTTC. The encoded protein is CASSSPLGGSTYEQYF.